Here is one T cell receptor beta chain with its context. Its cognate antigen is unknown. This specimen comes from a study of response to subunit inactivated influenza vaccine. Study findings and constraints: The authors suggested that every seasonal influenza vaccination recruits few new T cells.

TCRdb reanalysed the RT-PCR reads using MiXCR and keeps one entry per CDR3 protein. This table holds about 520,000 distinct CDR3 sequences, about 25% found once. This CDR3 has 16 amino acids. CDR1 MRHNA and CDR2 SNTAGT come from the germline V gene. V dropped 0 bases and J dropped 7; count of bases not matched to a gene: 3. This chain connects TRBV6-4 to TRBJ2-1; 13 nucleotides align to TRBD2. This specimen was CD4+ T cells sorted from PBMCs, taken approximately 5 days after vaccination. The clonotype comes from a man aged 50 or older who received an inactivated influenza vaccine. The CDR3 nucleotides read TGTGCCAGCAGTGACTCGACTAGCGGGAGGTGGAATGAGCAGTTCTTC. It yields the protein CASSDSTSGRWNEQFF.